What follows are 20 T cell receptor beta chains derived from one specimen sequenced in a study of response to subunit inactivated influenza vaccine. TCRdb ran MiXCR on the RT-PCR reads and lists one entry per CDR3 protein. Counted here are around 520,000 distinct CDR3 sequences, over 25% occurring once; the ten biggest clones make up less than 2.5%. The sample was CD4+ T cells sorted from PBMCs, taken approximately 5 days after vaccination. These receptor sequences come from a man between 45 and 60 years old who received an inactivated influenza vaccine.

CDR3 nucleotide sequence: TGCGCCAGCAGCCAAGAATGGGCAGGGGGCGGAAAGCAGTTCTTC. It is translated as CASSQEWAGGGKQFF. This sequence joins TRBV4-3 and TRBJ2-1; the match to TRBD1 covers 8 bases. The germline gives CDR1 LGHNA, CDR2 YSLEER. The ends lost 0 bases at V and 11 bases at J; junction bases unmatched: 9. The CDR3 loop spans 15 amino acids.

The rearrangement uses TRBV29-1 and TRBJ2-1; D is perhaps TRBD1 or TRBD2 (5 bases each). The germline gives CDR1 SQVTM, CDR2 ANQGSEA. This CDR3 has 14 amino acids. V gave up 4 bases and J gave up 4 bases, with 14 bases separating them. CDR3 residues: CSVGAMGPYNEQFF. The CDR3 DNA is TGCAGCGTTGGGGCGATGGGACCGTACAATGAGCAGTTCTTC.

This chain uses TRBV5-1 with TRBJ2-5, with 10 bases fitting TRBD2. The CDR3 extends over 18 amino acids. From germline, CDR1 is SGHRS and CDR2 YFSETQ. V shed 1 base and J 0 bases; nucleotides not matched to a gene: 9. Here the CDR3 DNA reads TGCGCCAGCAGCTTGAATCCCCGGACTAGCGGATACCAAGAGACCCAGTACTTC. This gives the protein CASSLNPRTSGYQETQYF.

The chain joins TRBV20-1 to TRBJ2-7; 13 nucleotides align to TRBD2. Germline values: CDR1 DFQATT, CDR2 SNEGSKA (reference sequence). The CDR3 sequence is 16 residues long. With V trimmed by 6 bases and J by 3 bases, 11 bases remained unmatched. The DNA of the CDR3 is TGCAGTGCCCGGACTAGCGGGAGCACGCCCCTCTACGAGCAGTACTTC. It is translated as CSARTSGSTPLYEQYF.

This clonotype was counted at least ten times. V and J are TRBV5-6 and TRBJ2-7; no reliable D call. The CDR3 extends over 13 amino acids. V was trimmed by 0 bases and J by 2 bases, leaving 6 bases between them. Germline CDR1 SGHDT, CDR2 YYEEEE. The CDR3 nucleotides read TGTGCCAGCAGCTTGGAACGGACCTACGAGCAGTACTTC. Encoded protein: CASSLERTYEQYF.

The sample holds many counts of this clonotype. The CDR3 nucleotides are TGTGCCACCAGTGATGCTTTGGTGTCAACCTACAATGAGCAGTTCTTC. Encoded protein: CATSDALVSTYNEQFF. The genes are TRBV24-1 and TRBJ2-1; D gene ambiguous. The CDR3 has 16 residues. Trimming shortened V by 3 bases and J by 2 bases, and 13 bases separated the two germline ends. Germline values: CDR1 KGHDR, CDR2 SFDVKD.

This chain connects TRBV15 to TRBJ2-7; no definite D call. Per germline, CDR1 LNHNV and CDR2 YYDKDF (reference sequence). This CDR3 region has 14 residues. V dropped 0 bases and J dropped 3 bases, with 9 bases sitting between them. CDR3 coding DNA: TGTGCCACCAGCAGAGACACTTACAGCTACGAGCAGTACTTC. Residues: CATSRDTYSYEQYF. Complete variable domain (other parts from reference TRBV15 and TRBJ2-7): DAMVIQNPRYQVTQFGKPVTLSCSQTLNHNVMYWYQQKSSQAPKLLFHYYDKDFNNEADTPDNFQSRRPNTSFCFLDIRSPGLGDTAMYLCATSRDTYSYEQYFGPGTRLTVT.

The sample holds many counts of this clonotype. V gene TRBV20-1 combines with J gene TRBJ2-1, with 14 bases that match TRBD2. The CDR3 contains 16 residues. CDR1 DFQATT and CDR2 SNEGSKA come from the germline V gene (reference sequence). Trimming at V came to 2 bases and at J to 9 bases, leaving 9 bases not matched to a gene. In nucleotides, the CDR3 is TGCAGTGCTAGAAAAACTAGGACTAGCGGGGGGTTTGAGCAGTTCTTC. Residues: CSARKTRTSGGFEQFF.

This clonotype appeared a few times. The chain links TRBV7-2 to TRBJ2-5; D may be TRBD2 (5 bases). The CDR3 has 11 residues. Trimming cost V 5 bases and J 8 bases, with 9 bases left between them. The V gene's germline CDR1 is SGHTA and CDR2 FQGNSA. The CDR3 DNA is TGTGCCAGCAGCCCTAGCCTTACCCAGTACTTC. This translates into CASSPSLTQYF. The full variable domain, with the rest looked up from reference TRBV7-2 and TRBJ2-5, is GAGVSQSPSNKVTEKGKDVELRCDPISGHTALYWYRQSLGQGLEFLIYFQGNSAPDKSGLPSDRFSAERTGGSVSTLTIQRTQQEDSAVYLCASSPSLTQYFGPGTRLLVL.

This chain links TRBV6-5 with TRBJ2-3; 7 bases are shared with TRBD1. V shed 5 bases and J 0 bases; nucleotides not matched to a gene: 5. The germline V gene encodes CDR1 MNHEY and CDR2 SVGAGI. The CDR3 consists of 15 residues. CDR3 amino acids: CASSTTGVSTDTQYF. The CDR3 region has the DNA TGTGCCAGCAGTACTACAGGGGTGAGCACAGATACGCAGTATTTT.

The chain couples TRBV7-2 to TRBJ1-2, with D uncertain. The CDR3 length is 13 residues. Germline lookup yields CDR1 SGHTA and CDR2 FQGNSA. The ends were cut back, 2 bases at V and 3 bases at J, with 7 bases in the middle. DNA of the CDR3: TGTGCCAGCAGCTTATCTCTGTACTATGGCTACACCTTC. This translates into CASSLSLYYGYTF.

The chain is built from TRBV27 and TRBJ2-1; TRBD2 agrees at 7 bases. CDR3 length equals 15 residues. With V trimmed by 2 bases and J by 4 bases, 5 bases remained unmatched. Germline lookup yields CDR1 MNHEY and CDR2 SMNVEV (reference sequence). CDR3 amino acids: CASSLGGGFYNEQFF. Here the CDR3 DNA reads TGTGCCAGCAGTTTAGGGGGAGGGTTTTACAATGAGCAGTTCTTC.

This clonotype has just a few counts. For the CDR3, the DNA is TGTGCCAGCAGAGATTTTGGCGCTCAATCCTACGAGCAGTACTTC. Amino acid sequence: CASRDFGAQSYEQYF. This rearrangement joins TRBV27 to TRBJ2-7; D is unresolved. The CDR3 contains 15 residues. Germline V gene data show CDR1 as MNHEY and CDR2 as SMNVEV (reference sequence). Trimming stripped 6 bases from V and 1 base from J, with 16 bases between.

This chain uses TRBV20-1 with TRBJ2-3; TRBD2 might be the D (7 bases). The V gene's germline CDR1 is DFQATT and CDR2 SNEGSKA (reference sequence). Trimming stripped 0 bases from V and 2 bases from J, with 12 bases between. The CDR3 runs 15 residues. Here the CDR3 DNA reads TGCAGTGCTAGAGATATCGGGGGGCCCACAGATACGCAGTATTTT. This gives the protein CSARDIGGPTDTQYF.

The chain carries TRBV20-1 and TRBJ2-3; D uncertain. In germline, CDR1 is DFQATT, CDR2 SNEGSKA (reference sequence). V lost 5 bases to trimming and J lost 9 bases, with 18 bases between them. This CDR3 comprises 13 residues. CDR3 residues: CSASTPWQVTQYF. CDR3 bases: TGCAGTGCTTCAACCCCCTGGCAGGTAACGCAGTATTTT.

This clonotype was seen more than once but under ten times. The chain is built from TRBV20-1 and TRBJ2-3; 10 bases map to TRBD2. CDR3 size: 14 residues. Germline V gene lookup returns CDR1 DFQATT and CDR2 SNEGSKA (reference sequence). V lost 3 bases to trimming and J lost 6 bases; unmatched junction nucleotides: 6. CDR3 DNA sequence: TGCAGTGCTAGCCTAGCGGGGGTCGCGGATACGCAGTATTTT. Translated: CSASLAGVADTQYF.

This chain connects TRBV9 to TRBJ1-5; D is undetermined. Trimming took 3 bases from V and 5 from J, leaving 15 bases between them. The CDR3 spans 15 residues. The germline gives CDR1 SGDLS, CDR2 YYNGEE. CDR3 bases: TGTGCCAGCAGCGAAGGTGGCAGAAGGGATCAGCCCCAGCATTTT. Translated: CASSEGGRRDQPQHF.

This clonotype has only a few counts. The J gene is TRBJ2-2, the V gene TRBV7-2, with D perhaps matching TRBD2 (6 bases). The CDR3 extends over 15 amino acids. Trimming removed 3 bases at V and 4 bases at J, with 12 bases between. The germline V gene has CDR1 SGHTA and CDR2 FQGNSA. In DNA, the CDR3 is TGTGCCAGCAGCTTCTTGGAGGGGATCACCGGGGAGCTGTTTTTT. This translates into CASSFLEGITGELFF.

This chain uses TRBV7-9 with TRBJ2-5; no reliable D call. The ends were cut back, 0 bases at V and 5 bases at J, with 7 bases in the middle. The germline gives CDR1 SEHNR, CDR2 FQNEAQ (reference sequence). The CDR3 consists of 13 residues. CDR3 residues: CASSLAFGETQYF. The CDR3 bases are TGTGCCAGCAGCTTAGCGTTTGGGGAGACCCAGTACTTC.

The J gene is TRBJ1-1, the V gene TRBV7-2, with a possible D match to TRBD1 (6 bases). CDR3 size: 15 residues. Germline V CDR1 and CDR2: SGHTA, FQGNSA. Trimming pared 0 bases from V and 5 bases from J, leaving 13 bases between. The CDR3, as DNA: TGTGCCAGCAGCTTAGCGCGGGGGCCGGGGACTGAAGCTTTCTTT. Encoded protein: CASSLARGPGTEAFF.